The 31 T cell receptor beta chains listed next were all sequenced from one sample in a study of beta chain features in type 1 diabetes. Their recognized antigens are unknown. General study findings and limits: TCRB CDR3 length was moderately but significantly reduced in all four CD4+ subsets of Type 1 diabetes patients.

Since all of the isolated RNA was reverse transcribed, expressed TCRB transcripts were what got sequenced. The assay was immunoSEQ multiplex PCR, and TCRdb's table has in-frame clones only and misses some. The sample lists 120,000 to 150,000 clones, about 13% occurring once. Sequencing used central memory CD4+ T cells from blood. These receptors all stem from a man aged 18 to 35 with type 1 diabetes.

Only a few counts were recorded for this clone. The chain joins TRBV7-3 to TRBJ1-5; D is possibly TRBD1 (6 bases). Germline CDR1 SGHTA, CDR2 FQGTGA. This CDR3 has 13 residues. The V and J ends lost 6 bases and 7 bases respectively, with 13 bases between them. The CDR3 here is CASSSQGGQPQHF. Written as DNA, the CDR3 is TGTGCCAGCAGTTCACAGGGAGGACAGCCCCAGCATTTT.

V and J are TRBV19 and TRBJ2-7, with D uncertain. The CDR3 runs to 15 residues. Germline V gene data show CDR1 as LNHDA and CDR2 as SQIVND (reference sequence). V was cut by 6 bases and J by 5 bases, with 20 bases left in between. In DNA form, the CDR3 reads TGTGCCAGTAGCCGATGGCCTCAGGTTAAGGACGAGCAGTACTTC. Encoded protein: CASSRWPQVKDEQYF.

The chain joins TRBV28 to TRBJ1-5; unclear D gene. V was trimmed by 3 bases and J by 5 bases, leaving 14 bases between them. Per the germline V gene, CDR1 is MDHEN and CDR2 is SYDVKM. The CDR3 totals 15 residues. CDR3 in DNA: TGTGCCAGCAGTTTTATGGGCTTGGACTATCAGCCCCAGCATTTT. Its protein product is CASSFMGLDYQPQHF. The full variable domain, rest sourced from reference TRBV28 and TRBJ1-5, is DVKVTQSSRYLVKRTGEKVFLECVQDMDHENMFWYRQDPGLGLRLIYFSYDVKMKEKGDIPEGYSVSREKKERFSLILESASTNQTSMYLCASSFMGLDYQPQHFGDGTRLSIL.

V and J are TRBV7-3 and TRBJ2-5; tentatively, D is TRBD1 (5 bases). The germline gives CDR1 SGHTA, CDR2 FQGTGA. V was pared by 5 bases and J by 1 base, with 8 bases between. CDR3 size: 13 residues. This CDR3 reads CASSPTVQETQYF. The CDR3 region has the DNA TGTGCCAGCAGCCCGACAGTCCAAGAGACCCAGTACTTC.

The chain couples TRBV7-2 to TRBJ2-1, with 8 nucleotides matching TRBD2. Germline V gives CDR1 SGHTA, CDR2 FQGNSA. Trimming cost V 1 base and J 2 bases; bases outside gene matches: 1. This CDR3 region has 15 residues. The chain's CDR3 is CASSLEAGAYNEQFF. CDR3 nucleotides: TGTGCCAGCAGCTTAGAAGCGGGGGCCTACAATGAGCAGTTCTTC.

This clone turned up a few times. The chain combines TRBV18 with TRBJ1-2, with 7 bases fitting TRBD1. Per germline, CDR1 KGHSH and CDR2 LQKENI. The CDR3 consists of 14 residues. After removal of 3 bases from V and 8 bases from J, the junction contained 9 bases not matched to a gene. CDR3 sequence (DNA): TGTGCCAGCTCACCTCAGGGGGTTGGTGGCGGCTACACCTTC. Translating it yields CASSPQGVGGGYTF. Supplemented by reference TRBV18 and TRBJ1-2, the full variable domain reads NAGVMQNPRHLVRRRGQEARLRCSPMKGHSHVYWYRQLPEEGLKFMVYLQKENIIDESGMPKERFSAEFPKEGPSILRIQQVVRGDSAAYFCASSPQGVGGGYTFGSGTRLTVV.

This clone was found a few times. The chain links TRBV5-4 to TRBJ2-2; D possibly corresponds to TRBD2 (6 bases). This CDR3 spans 16 amino acids. Germline V gene sequence: CDR1 SGHNT, CDR2 YYREEE (reference sequence). Trimming pared 3 bases from V and 2 bases from J, leaving 14 bases between. CDR3 amino acids: CASSSPGLPNTGELFF. The CDR3 nucleotides read TGTGCCAGCAGCTCACCGGGACTTCCCAACACCGGGGAGCTGTTTTTT.

This clone is a singleton in its sample. The V call is TRBV7-9, the J call TRBJ1-5, with TRBD1 matching 8 bases. Germline values: CDR1 SEHNR, CDR2 FQNEAQ (reference sequence). This CDR3 has 18 amino acids. J gave up 3 bases and V 1 base, and 11 bases lay outside the gene matches. CDR3 amino acids: CASSLVPGTGLANQPQHF. CDR3 coding DNA: TGTGCCAGCAGCTTAGTTCCCGGGACAGGTCTGGCCAATCAGCCCCAGCATTTT.

The J gene is TRBJ2-2, the V gene TRBV9; D ambiguous. CDR1 and CDR2 (germline): SGDLS, YYNGEE. The CDR3 length is 13 residues. Trimming took 10 bases from V and 1 from J, leaving 11 bases between them. CDR3 amino acids: CAGRDWNTGELFF. CDR3 DNA: TGTGCCGGAAGAGACTGGAACACCGGGGAGCTGTTTTTT.

This clone is classed as medium-sized. The genes are TRBV29-1 and TRBJ2-4; D remains ambiguous. Germline assignment: CDR1 SQVTM and CDR2 ANQGSEA. Trimming left V 1 base short and J 5 bases short, with 9 bases between. The CDR3 has 13 residues. CDR3 sequence: CSVEGVGQNIQYF. The DNA for the CDR3 is TGCAGCGTTGAAGGAGTCGGACAAAACATTCAGTACTTC.

The chain carries TRBV5-4 and TRBJ1-1; 9 bases align to TRBD1. Germline V gene sequence: CDR1 SGHNT, CDR2 YYREEE (reference sequence). The CDR3 has 11 residues. J was trimmed by 10 bases and V by 4 bases; bases with no gene match: 2. The CDR3 coding sequence is TGTGCCAGCAGCGGGGACAGGGTAGCTTTCTTT. It is translated as CASSGDRVAFF.

The rearrangement links TRBV9 to TRBJ1-1; the D is unclear. V was trimmed by 3 bases and J by 4 bases, leaving 10 bases between them. This CDR3 region has 13 residues. Germline V gene lookup returns CDR1 SGDLS and CDR2 YYNGEE. Written as DNA, the CDR3 is TGTGCCAGCAGCGGAGAAGGGCCCACTGAAGCTTTCTTT. Its protein is CASSGEGPTEAFF. Full variable domain (remainder filled in from reference TRBV9 and TRBJ1-1): DSGVTQTPKHLITATGQRVTLRCSPRSGDLSVYWYQQSLDQGLQFLIQYYNGEERAKGNILERFSAQQFPDLHSELNLSSLELGDSALYFCASSGEGPTEAFFGQGTRLTVV.

This sequence joins TRBV2 and TRBJ2-7; D is undetermined. CDR1 SNHLY and CDR2 FYNNEI come from the germline V gene. Trimming took 4 bases from V and 0 from J, leaving 16 bases between them. The CDR3 extends over 16 amino acids. The CDR3 spells CASSADFPANSYEQYF. The CDR3 coding sequence is TGTGCCAGCAGTGCTGATTTTCCAGCCAACTCCTACGAGCAGTACTTC.

Points on this clone: This may stem from a read error, because a much larger clone lies one nucleotide away. At the DNA level, this CDR3 is encoded by other sequences in the same sample as well. The chain carries TRBV30 and TRBJ1-5; 7 bases map to TRBD1. The V segment lost 0 bases and the J segment 6 bases; nucleotides outside the gene matches: 2. The CDR3 runs 13 residues. The germline gives CDR1 GTSNPN, CDR2 SVGIG (reference sequence). For the CDR3, the DNA is TGTGCCTGGAGTGTACAGGGGAGTCAGCCCCAGCATTTT. Protein product: CAWSVQGSQPQHF.

This clone was observed at least ten times. This rearrangement joins TRBV9 to TRBJ2-1, with a tentative D call TRBD1 (5 bases). Per germline, CDR1 SGDLS and CDR2 YYNGEE. V shed 3 bases and J shed 4 bases, with 17 bases lying between them. The CDR3 spans 16 residues. The CDR3 sequence: CASSDRSGLPYNEQFF. CDR3 bases: TGTGCCAGCAGCGACAGATCAGGGTTACCGTACAATGAGCAGTTCTTC.

This clone was found a few times. Written as DNA, the CDR3 is TGTGCCATCAGTGACCCGGGACTACAAGAGACCCAGTACTTC. Translating gives CAISDPGLQETQYF. The V call is TRBV10-3, the J call TRBJ2-5; TRBD2 agrees at 7 bases. The junction had 3 bases not matched to a gene; V was cut back by 3 bases and J by 2 bases. This CDR3 has 14 amino acids. Germline lookup yields CDR1 ENHRY and CDR2 SYGVKD.

The chain employs TRBV30 and TRBJ2-5; 8 bases are a match to TRBD1. Looked up from germline, CDR1 is GTSNPN and CDR2 is SVGIG (reference sequence). V lost 1 base, J lost 7 bases, and 8 bases stayed unmatched. This CDR3 has 14 amino acids. CDR3 DNA: TGTGCCTGGAGTGGGAAGGACAGGGTGGGGACCCAGTACTTC. Translation: CAWSGKDRVGTQYF.

This clone was seen a handful of times. The V and J genes are TRBV18 and TRBJ1-1; TRBD1 agrees at 8 bases. The CDR3 spans 18 residues. The V and J ends lost 3 bases and 0 bases, in that order; junction bases with no gene match: 12. Germline-derived CDR1 and CDR2 are KGHSH and LQKENI. The DNA of the CDR3 is TGTGCCAGCTCACCCAGGGCAGGGGGCAACCCCTTGAACACTGAAGCTTTCTTT. It is translated as CASSPRAGGNPLNTEAFF.

As for this clone: This sequence may be a read error, since a much larger clone differs from it by one base. Distinct nucleotide sequences in the sample also encode this CDR3. The chain links TRBV30 to TRBJ1-2, with D uncertain. Trimming removed 0 bases at V and 5 bases at J, with 7 bases between. Germline V gene data show CDR1 as GTSNPN and CDR2 as SVGIG (reference sequence). This CDR3 contains 12 residues. The CDR3 loop reads CAWSVTGYGYTF. CDR3 sequence (DNA): TGTGCCTGGAGTGTAACCGGGTATGGCTACACCTTC.

The rearrangement links TRBV6-5 to TRBJ2-1; 8 bases align to TRBD1. J gave up 8 bases and V 6 bases, and 9 bases lay outside the gene matches. The CDR3 is 14 residues long. Germline V lookup: CDR1 MNHEY, CDR2 SVGAGI. CDR3 bases: TGTGCCAGCAGACCGGGACAGGACTGGGATGAGCAGTTCTTC. Translating gives CASRPGQDWDEQFF.

In DNA form, the CDR3 reads TGCGCCAGCACGAGGAATCAGGGAACTGAAGCTTTCTTT. Translating it yields CASTRNQGTEAFF. The V call is TRBV5-1, the J call TRBJ1-1, with D maybe TRBD1 (5 bases). The CDR3 is 13 residues long. Germline CDR1 reads SGHRS; CDR2 reads YFSETQ. V was shortened by 6 bases and J by 5 bases, with 14 bases between the two germline ends.

This chain connects TRBV9 to TRBJ1-4; no clear D gene. This CDR3 comprises 16 residues. Trimming stripped 5 bases from V and 11 bases from J, with 25 bases between. Germline values: CDR1 SGDLS, CDR2 YYNGEE. In DNA form, the CDR3 reads TGTGCCAGCAGACAACAGCAACAAGGGAGCTTAGACAAACTGTTTTTT. Translating it yields CASRQQQQGSLDKLFF.

At least ten counts were recorded for this clone. This chain connects TRBV7-9 to TRBJ2-7; D unresolved. The CDR3 has 11 amino acids. Trimming removed 2 bases at V and 5 bases at J, with 4 bases between. Germline V CDR1 and CDR2: SEHNR, FQNEAQ (reference sequence). The CDR3 coding sequence is TGTGCCAGCAGCTTACAGGACGAGCAGTACTTC. Protein product: CASSLQDEQYF.

For the CDR3, the DNA is TGTGCCAGCAGCTTAGCAGGGGGCACAGATACGCAGTATTTT. It yields the protein CASSLAGGTDTQYF. The chain recombines TRBV7-2 with TRBJ2-3, with D maybe TRBD1 (5 bases). The CDR3 contains 14 residues. Trimming left V 0 bases short and J 1 base short, with 5 bases between. Germline CDR1 reads SGHTA; CDR2 reads FQGNSA.

This clone has a handful of counts. The rearrangement uses TRBV30 and TRBJ1-4, with 8 bases identical to TRBD1. CDR3 length: 14 residues. J was trimmed by 8 bases and V by 0 bases; bases with no gene match: 5. CDR1 is GTSNPN, CDR2 SVGIG, per germline (reference sequence). This CDR3 is CAWSVQGAGEKLFF. CDR3 in DNA: TGTGCCTGGAGTGTCCAGGGGGCTGGCGAAAAACTGTTTTTT.

The chain couples TRBV30 to TRBJ1-3; D call uncertain. Per the germline V gene, CDR1 is GTSNPN and CDR2 is SVGIG (reference sequence). The V gene lost 4 bases and the J gene lost 4 bases, with 14 bases spanning the gap. The CDR3 consists of 14 residues. The CDR3 reads CAWIILTGGNTIYF. The CDR3 DNA sequence: TGTGCCTGGATAATCCTCACGGGGGGAAACACCATATATTTT.

The chain is built from TRBV6-4 and TRBJ2-3; 8 bases map to TRBD2. With 4 bases clipped from V and 6 bases from J, the junction kept 9 bases outside the gene matches. This CDR3 contains 15 residues. Germline V gene sequence: CDR1 MRHNA, CDR2 SNTAGT. CDR3 nucleotides: TGTGCCAGCAGTGTCGGGAGCGGGGGTTATGATACGCAGTATTTT. This encodes CASSVGSGGYDTQYF.

This clone was detected a few times. The rearrangement uses TRBV4-1 and TRBJ2-3; no firm D call. This CDR3 region has 13 residues. The V end lost 3 bases, the J end lost 6 bases, and 10 bases lay between the germline ends. Germline V gene lookup returns CDR1 MGHRA and CDR2 YSYEKL. CDR3: CASSQGFGDTQYF. The CDR3 DNA follows: TGCGCCAGCAGCCAGGGTTTCGGGGATACGCAGTATTTT.

This rearrangement joins TRBV7-2 to TRBJ2-2; D may be TRBD2 (7 bases). The CDR3 length is 17 residues. CDR1 is SGHTA, CDR2 FQGNSA, per germline. Trimming cost V 4 bases and J 2 bases, with 17 bases left between them. CDR3 sequence reads: CASSYRAGATNTGELFF. DNA of the CDR3: TGTGCCAGCAGCTATCGGGCGGGGGCTACCAACACCGGGGAGCTGTTTTTT.

The chain carries TRBV11-2 and TRBJ1-1, with 11 nucleotides matching TRBD1. Trimming cost V 1 base and J 2 bases; bases outside gene matches: 6. The germline V gene has CDR1 SGHAT and CDR2 FQNNGV. The CDR3 is 17 amino acids. CDR3 coding DNA: TGTGCCAGCAGCTTAGGGACAGGGGGCTTGGGAAACACTGAAGCTTTCTTT. Its protein product is CASSLGTGGLGNTEAFF.

This clone has a handful of counts. This chain uses TRBV28 with TRBJ2-2; D is uncertain. The V gene lost 3 bases and the J gene lost 3 bases, with 11 bases spanning the gap. The germline CDR1 and CDR2 sequences are MDHEN and SYDVKM. The CDR3 runs 15 residues. This chain's CDR3 is CASSLAVGDTGELFF. DNA for the CDR3: TGTGCCAGCAGTTTGGCAGTAGGAGACACCGGGGAGCTGTTTTTT.